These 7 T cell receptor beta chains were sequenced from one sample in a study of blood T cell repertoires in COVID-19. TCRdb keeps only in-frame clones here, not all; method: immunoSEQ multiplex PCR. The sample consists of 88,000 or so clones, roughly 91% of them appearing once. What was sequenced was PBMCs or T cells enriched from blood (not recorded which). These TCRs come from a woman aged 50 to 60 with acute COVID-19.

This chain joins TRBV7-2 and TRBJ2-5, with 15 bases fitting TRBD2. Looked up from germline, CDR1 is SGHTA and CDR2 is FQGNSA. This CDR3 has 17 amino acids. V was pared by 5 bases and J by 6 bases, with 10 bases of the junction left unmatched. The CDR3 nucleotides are TGTGCCAGCAGCCCCCCCGGACTAGCGGGAGGGCGCCAGACCCAGTACTTC. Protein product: CASSPPGLAGGRQTQYF.

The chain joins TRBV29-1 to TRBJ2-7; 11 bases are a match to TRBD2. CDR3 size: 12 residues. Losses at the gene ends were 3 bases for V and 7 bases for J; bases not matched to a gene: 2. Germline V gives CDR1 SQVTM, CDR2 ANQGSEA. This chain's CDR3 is CSVELAGGEQYF. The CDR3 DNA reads TGCAGCGTTGAGCTAGCGGGAGGAGAGCAGTACTTC.

The CDR3 loop reads CASSLSPSAGANVLTF. The CDR3, as DNA: TGTGCCAGCAGTCTCAGTCCGTCTGCAGGGGCCAACGTCCTGACTTTC. V usage is TRBV27 and J usage is TRBJ2-6, with D unclear. Germline values: CDR1 MNHEY, CDR2 SMNVEV (reference sequence). Trimming pared 5 bases from V and 4 bases from J, leaving 15 bases between. The CDR3 totals 16 residues.

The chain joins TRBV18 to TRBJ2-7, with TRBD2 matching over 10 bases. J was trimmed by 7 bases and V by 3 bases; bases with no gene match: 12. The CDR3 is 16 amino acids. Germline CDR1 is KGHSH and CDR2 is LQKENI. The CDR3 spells CASSPYTGTSVGEQYF. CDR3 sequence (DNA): TGTGCCAGCTCACCGTATACAGGGACTAGCGTCGGGGAGCAGTACTTC.

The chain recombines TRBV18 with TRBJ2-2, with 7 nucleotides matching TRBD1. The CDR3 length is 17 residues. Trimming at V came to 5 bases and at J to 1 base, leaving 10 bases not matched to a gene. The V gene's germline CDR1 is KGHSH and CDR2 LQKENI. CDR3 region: CASSETGPGLNTGELFF. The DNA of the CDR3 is TGTGCCAGCTCAGAGACAGGGCCCGGATTGAACACCGGGGAGCTGTTTTTT.

Written as DNA, the CDR3 is TGTGCCAGCAGTTTAGCCCCCTCGCTGAGAGCTTTCTTT. Protein: CASSLAPSLRAFF. The chain links TRBV27 to TRBJ1-1, with D unclear. This CDR3 spans 13 amino acids. Trimming removed 2 bases from V and 10 bases from J, with 14 bases in between. In germline, CDR1 is MNHEY, CDR2 SMNVEV (reference sequence).

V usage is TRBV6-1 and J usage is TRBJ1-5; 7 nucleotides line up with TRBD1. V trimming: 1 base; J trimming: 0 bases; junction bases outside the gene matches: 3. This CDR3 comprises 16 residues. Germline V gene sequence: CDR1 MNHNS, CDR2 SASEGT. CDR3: CASSEGTGVSNQPQHF. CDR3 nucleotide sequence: TGTGCCAGCAGTGAAGGGACAGGCGTTAGCAATCAGCCCCAGCATTTT.